The entry below describes one T cell receptor (beta chain). The germline V gene encodes CDR1 MNHNS and CDR2 SASEGT. This CDR3 spans 13 amino acids. Germline trimming cut 9 bases from V and 9 bases from J; bases unmatched to any gene: 10. Time point here: peripheral blood 6 weeks after treatment start. Patients were living with locally advanced or metastatic urothelial carcinoma. Patients yielded 1 to 8 samples each, pretreatment and on-treatment. Assay used: immunoSEQ multiplex PCR; TCRdb lists only in-frame clones, some missing. The data contain 60,000 to 80,000 clones, about 90% of them singletons. This entry comes from a study of PD-L1 blockade in urothelial cancer. Study context: Blood analysis was done at 3 weeks (second dose) and 6 weeks after treatment began. When blood samples were assessed, the median T cell count was some 130,000.

The V call is TRBV6-1, the J call TRBJ2-2, with TRBD1 identical over 7 bases. Sample: PBMCs, taken around atezolizumab (anti-PD-L1) treatment. This TCR was sampled from a man aged 60 to 69 with urothelial cancer. CDR3: CASRPRGIRELFF. The CDR3 DNA reads as TGTGCCAGTCGGCCCAGGGGGATCAGGGAGCTGTTTTTT.